A single sample gave rise to the 8 T cell receptor beta chains below, sequenced in a study of somatic mutations in cytotoxic T cells in rheumatoid arthritis. TCRdb's table, derived via immunoSEQ multiplex PCR, lists solely in-frame clones and lacks some. The sample includes approximately 20,000 clones, around 79% of them seen just once. The sample comprised CD8+ T cells sorted from blood. The source of these receptors is a woman in her forties or fifties in good health.

The chain recombines TRBV5-6 with TRBJ1-4; TRBD1 matches 8 bases. This CDR3 spans 16 amino acids. Germline CDR1 and CDR2: SGHDT and YYEEEE. The J segment lost 8 bases and the V segment lost 4 bases, leaving 13 bases of the junction unmatched. The chain's CDR3 is CASSAATGEGKEKLFF. CDR3 DNA sequence: TGTGCCAGCAGCGCGGCGACAGGGGAAGGAAAAGAAAAACTGTTTTTT.

The chain has TRBV14 and TRBJ2-1; D possibly corresponds to TRBD2 (7 bases). The CDR3 totals 13 residues. Trimming stripped 1 base from V and 9 bases from J, with 10 bases between. Germline assignment: CDR1 SGHDN and CDR2 FVKESK. The CDR3 region is CASSQGGGGEQFF. For the CDR3, the DNA is TGTGCCAGCAGCCAAGGGGGGGGCGGTGAGCAGTTCTTC. Together with reference TRBV14 and TRBJ2-1, the CDR3 gives the full variable domain: EAGVTQFPSHSVIEKGQTVTLRCDPISGHDNLYWYRRVMGKEIKFLLHFVKESKQDESGMPNNRFLAERTGGTYSTLKVQPAELEDSGVYFCASSQGGGGEQFFGPGTRLTVL.

This CDR3 reads CASSPNLGESTDTQYF. The CDR3, as DNA: TGTGCCAGCAGCCCCAATTTGGGGGAGAGCACAGATACGCAGTATTTT. The chain joins TRBV13 to TRBJ2-3, with D perhaps matching TRBD1 or TRBD2 (5 bases each). The CDR3 spans 16 residues. Germline V gene data show CDR1 as PRHDT and CDR2 as FYEKMQ (reference sequence). The germline V and J ends were trimmed by 5 bases and 0 bases, with 15 bases remaining between them.

The chain uses TRBV7-6 and TRBJ2-1, with D perhaps TRBD2 (5 bases). The CDR3 totals 13 residues. Germline assignment: CDR1 SGHVS and CDR2 FNYEAQ. Trimming pared 2 bases from V and 7 bases from J, leaving 9 bases between. The CDR3 DNA is TGTGCCAGCAGCTTACGAGGGTCGAATGAGCAGTTCTTC. It translates to CASSLRGSNEQFF.

This clone has only a few counts. The rearrangement uses TRBV11-3 and TRBJ2-7; TRBD2 might be the D (6 bases). The germline V and J ends were trimmed by 1 base and 6 bases, with 10 bases remaining between them. This CDR3 has 13 amino acids. CDR1 and CDR2 (germline): SGHNT, YENEEA. The chain's CDR3 is CASSLGGGAEQYF. The CDR3 bases are TGTGCCAGCAGCTTAGGTGGAGGGGCCGAGCAGTACTTC.

CDR3 in amino acids: CASSLSAGEEQFF. The CDR3 nucleotides are TGCGCCAGCAGCCTATCCGCGGGGGAAGAGCAGTTCTTC. This chain connects TRBV4-1 to TRBJ2-1; the match to TRBD2 covers 7 bases. Germline V gives CDR1 MGHRA, CDR2 YSYEKL. The CDR3 runs 13 residues. The trim removed 4 bases at V and 10 bases at J, leaving 7 bases unmatched.

This clone was recorded only once. The chain has TRBV6-7 and TRBJ2-2; D perhaps matches TRBD1 (5 bases). TRBV6-7 is noted as an ORF with a role that remains uncertain. Deletions cut 3 bases from V and 0 bases from J, with 35 bases between. The CDR3 is 24 amino acids. The CDR3, as DNA: TGTGCCAGCAGTTATTGGAGATGGGGATTTATAATCGGACATTCACACGCGAACACCGGGGAGCTGTTTTTT. This encodes CASSYWRWGFIIGHSHANTGELFF.

The chain is built from TRBV6-1 and TRBJ2-2; D might be TRBD1 (6 bases). CDR1 and CDR2 from the germline V gene are MNHNS and SASEGT. V was pared by 1 base and J by 4 bases, with 13 bases between. This CDR3 is built from 16 residues. The CDR3 loop is CASSEDQGLLTGELFF. The DNA of the CDR3 is TGTGCCAGCAGTGAAGATCAGGGGTTACTCACCGGGGAGCTGTTTTTT.